The 16 T cell receptor beta chains listed next were all sequenced from one sample in a study of blood T cell repertoires in COVID-19. Repertoires were generated with immunoSEQ multiplex PCR, while TCRdb's copy carries only in-frame clones and drops some. The sample has fewer than 250,000 clones, around nine tenths seen once. Sequencing input: peripheral blood. The receptors come from a man aged 60 to 75 with acute or convalescent COVID-19.

The V and J genes are TRBV6-1 and TRBJ2-7, with D possibly TRBD1 on 6 matching bases. Deletions cut 1 base from V and 5 bases from J, with 12 bases between. This CDR3 is built from 14 residues. Germline V gives CDR1 MNHNS, CDR2 SASEGT. The DNA for the CDR3 is TGTGCCAGCAGTGAAGTTACAGGGAACCACGAGCAGTACTTC. Residues: CASSEVTGNHEQYF.

There are a few counts of this clone. The chain recombines TRBV28 with TRBJ2-7; D may be TRBD2 (5 bases). This CDR3 contains 16 residues. The V end lost 6 bases, the J end lost 1 base, and 19 bases lay between the germline ends. The germline CDR1 and CDR2 sequences are MDHEN and SYDVKM. The CDR3: CASSPRDPGKSYEQYF. CDR3 DNA sequence: TGTGCCAGCAGCCCTCGGGATCCGGGGAAATCCTACGAGCAGTACTTC.

The V gene is TRBV5-1, the J gene TRBJ2-5; D unresolved. V shed 0 bases and J shed 7 bases, with 13 bases lying between them. The length of the CDR3 is 14 residues. Germline assignment: CDR1 SGHRS and CDR2 YFSETQ. CDR3 sequence reads: CASSLAWAAGTQYF. DNA of the CDR3: TGCGCCAGCAGCTTGGCGTGGGCCGCCGGGACCCAGTACTTC.

V is TRBV5-1 and J is TRBJ2-1; 7 nucleotides line up with TRBD2. In germline, CDR1 is SGHRS, CDR2 YFSETQ. CDR3 size: 15 residues. J was trimmed by 2 bases and V by 0 bases; bases with no gene match: 2. The CDR3 DNA reads as TGCGCCAGCAGCTTGGTTAGCGGGCCCTACAATGAGCAGTTCTTC. Amino acids: CASSLVSGPYNEQFF.

The table lists this clone with a few counts. The chain combines TRBV19 with TRBJ1-1, with TRBD1 identical over 11 bases. The V segment lost 5 bases and the J segment 0 bases; nucleotides outside the gene matches: 5. Per the germline V gene, CDR1 is LNHDA and CDR2 is SQIVND (reference sequence). The CDR3 runs to 16 residues. The CDR3 region is CASSSGQGALNTEAFF. The CDR3 DNA is TGTGCCAGTAGTTCCGGACAGGGGGCGTTGAACACTGAAGCTTTCTTT. Variable domain in full (rest from reference TRBV19 and TRBJ1-1): DGGITQSPKYLFRKEGQNVTLSCEQNLNHDAMYWYRQDPGQGLRLIYYSQIVNDFQKGDIAEGYSVSREKKESFPLTVTSAQKNPTAFYLCASSSGQGALNTEAFFGQGTRLTVV.

This clone was recorded a few times. The chain carries TRBV12-3 or TRBV12-4 and TRBJ1-1; 9 bases match TRBD1. V dropped 6 bases and J dropped 4; count of bases not matched to a gene: 3. This CDR3 is built from 13 residues. The CDR3 here is CASRRDRATEAFF. CDR3 nucleotide sequence: TGTGCCAGCAGGCGGGACAGGGCCACTGAAGCTTTCTTT.

The V gene is TRBV5-1, the J gene TRBJ1-1; D perhaps matches TRBD1 (6 bases). The germline V and J ends were trimmed by 1 base and 7 bases, with 14 bases remaining between them. The germline V gene encodes CDR1 SGHRS and CDR2 YFSETQ. The CDR3 loop spans 14 amino acids. The CDR3 DNA is TGCGCCAGCAGCTTGTATGGGGGCGGAGGTGAAGCTTTCTTT. This gives the protein CASSLYGGGGEAFF.

CDR3 sequence reads: CASSQATRTNNEQFF. CDR3 DNA sequence: TGTGCCAGCAGCCAAGCGACTCGGACAAACAATGAGCAGTTCTTC. V gene TRBV3-1 (or the pseudogene TRBV3-2) combines with J gene TRBJ2-1; the D gene is possibly TRBD1 (5 bases). Germline CDR1 reads LGHDT; CDR2 reads YNNKEL (reference sequence). V was cut by 1 base and J by 5 bases, with 12 bases left in between. This CDR3 is built from 15 residues.

The genes are TRBV6-1 and TRBJ1-1, with no clear D. The CDR3 totals 14 residues. V lost 2 bases and J 6 bases, leaving 13 bases between the germline ends. Germline V CDR1 and CDR2: MNHNS, SASEGT. CDR3 protein: CASSELAALAEAFF. The CDR3 nucleotides are TGTGCCAGCAGTGAACTTGCGGCGTTGGCTGAAGCTTTCTTT.

The chain joins TRBV9 to TRBJ2-7; weak D call: TRBD2 (7 bases). Per the germline V gene, CDR1 is SGDLS and CDR2 is YYNGEE. V was shortened by 4 bases and J by 1 base, with 18 bases between the two germline ends. The CDR3 is 16 amino acids. The CDR3, as DNA: TGTGCCAGCAGCCCCCTGGGCGGGGGCCGGTCCTACGAGCAGTACTTC. Translation gives CASSPLGGGRSYEQYF.

The gene calls are TRBV2 and TRBJ1-4; D is unclear. Germline V gives CDR1 SNHLY, CDR2 FYNNEI. The CDR3 consists of 12 residues. V was shortened by 2 bases and J by 5 bases, with 3 bases between the two germline ends. CDR3 sequence: CASSEQNEKLFF. The DNA for the CDR3 is TGTGCCAGCAGTGAACAGAATGAAAAACTGTTTTTT.

About this clone itself: Within the sample, other DNA sequences also encode this same CDR3. V usage is TRBV5-4 and J usage is TRBJ2-5; perhaps TRBD2 as D (5 bases). This CDR3 region has 14 residues. Germline V lookup: CDR1 SGHNT, CDR2 YYREEE (reference sequence). V was cut by 4 bases and J by 2 bases, with 12 bases left in between. This chain's CDR3 is CASSLVTRQETQYF. The DNA for the CDR3 is TGTGCCAGCAGCCTGGTTACTAGGCAAGAGACCCAGTACTTC.

This clone appeared a single time. The rearrangement joins TRBV20-1 to TRBJ2-5; the match to TRBD2 covers 8 bases. Trimming at V came to 3 bases and at J to 4 bases, leaving 10 bases not matched to a gene. This CDR3 has 15 amino acids. Germline CDR1 and CDR2: DFQATT and SNEGSKA (reference sequence). The CDR3 sequence: CSASRPGLVLETQYF. CDR3 nucleotide sequence: TGCAGTGCTAGTCGACCGGGACTAGTTCTAGAGACCCAGTACTTC.

This sequence joins TRBV29-1 and TRBJ2-3; TRBD2 matches at 8 bases. CDR1 SQVTM and CDR2 ANQGSEA come from the germline V gene. This CDR3 is 16 amino acids long. After removal of 8 bases from V and 1 base from J, the junction contained 14 bases not matched to a gene. This CDR3 reads CSPWVGGTSGTDTQYF. In nucleotides, the CDR3 is TGCAGCCCATGGGTAGGGGGGACTAGTGGCACAGATACGCAGTATTTT.

This clone occurred once. V is TRBV18 and J is TRBJ2-7, with 7 positions matching TRBD1. The CDR3 extends over 18 amino acids. The germline V gene has CDR1 KGHSH and CDR2 LQKENI. The J segment lost 2 bases and the V segment lost 1 base, leaving 14 bases of the junction unmatched. The CDR3 loop is CASSPLGPMGQRPYEQYF. Written as DNA, the CDR3 is TGTGCCAGCTCACCACTGGGTCCCATGGGACAGAGACCCTACGAGCAGTACTTC.

This chain links TRBV7-2 with TRBJ1-6, with 8 positions matching TRBD1. CDR3 size: 16 residues. CDR1 and CDR2 (germline): SGHTA, FQGNSA. J gave up 4 bases and V 4 bases, and 6 bases lay outside the gene matches. Here the CDR3 reads CASSSQGAGYNSPLHF. CDR3 sequence (DNA): TGTGCCAGCAGCTCCCAGGGGGCTGGTTATAATTCACCCCTCCACTTT.